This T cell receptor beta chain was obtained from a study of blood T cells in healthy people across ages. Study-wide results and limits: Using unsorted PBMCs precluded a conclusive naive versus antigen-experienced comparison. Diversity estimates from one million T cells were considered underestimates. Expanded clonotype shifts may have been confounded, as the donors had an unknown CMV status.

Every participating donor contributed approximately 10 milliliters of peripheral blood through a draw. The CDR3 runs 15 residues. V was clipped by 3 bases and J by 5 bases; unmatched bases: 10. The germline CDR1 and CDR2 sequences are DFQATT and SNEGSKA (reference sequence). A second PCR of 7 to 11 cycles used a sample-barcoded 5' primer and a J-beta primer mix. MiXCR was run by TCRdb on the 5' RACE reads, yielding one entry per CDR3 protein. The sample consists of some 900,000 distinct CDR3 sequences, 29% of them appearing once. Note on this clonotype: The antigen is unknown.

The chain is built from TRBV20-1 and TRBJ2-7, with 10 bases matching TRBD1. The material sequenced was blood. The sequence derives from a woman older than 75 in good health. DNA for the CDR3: TGCAGTGCTAGCTTCCCCAAGGACAGGGGGGACGAGCAGTACTTC. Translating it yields CSASFPKDRGDEQYF.